The next 23 T cell receptor beta chains were all read from a single sample in a study of T cell responses to AZD1222 COVID-19 vaccine. The repertoire was sequenced with immunoSEQ multiplex PCR; TCRdb's copy has only in-frame clones and lacks some. The table includes 100,000 or so clones, approximately 86% detected once. Source: peripheral blood, taken 28 days after the second AZD1222 dose. The receptor source for this set is an adult who received the AZD1222 COVID-19 vaccine.

The rearrangement links TRBV2 to TRBJ2-7; D is uncertain. Per the germline V gene, CDR1 is SNHLY and CDR2 is FYNNEI. CDR3 length: 12 amino acids. Trimming took 5 bases from V and 4 from J, leaving 9 bases between them. This CDR3 is CASSYTSYEQYF. In DNA form, the CDR3 reads TGTGCCAGCAGTTACACTTCGTACGAGCAGTACTTC.

The V call is TRBV19, the J call TRBJ1-4; TRBD1 matches at 10 bases. Germline V gives CDR1 LNHDA, CDR2 SQIVND (reference sequence). The CDR3 runs 14 residues. V lost 3 bases to trimming and J lost 8 bases; unmatched junction nucleotides: 3. CDR3 sequence (DNA): TGTGCCAGTAGTATTGGGGGACAGGGGGAAAAACTGTTTTTT. It translates to CASSIGGQGEKLFF.

This chain connects TRBV4-1 to TRBJ1-1; D gene uncertain. Trimming removed 0 bases at V and 8 bases at J, with 10 bases between. The CDR3 is 13 residues long. Looked up from germline, CDR1 is MGHRA and CDR2 is YSYEKL. CDR3 sequence reads: CASSQDRGWEAFF. The CDR3 DNA reads as TGCGCCAGCAGCCAAGATCGAGGCTGGGAAGCTTTCTTT.

This clone was recorded only once. The chain employs TRBV4-1 and TRBJ2-2; no reliable D call. The CDR3 totals 19 residues. CDR1 is MGHRA, CDR2 YSYEKL, per germline. V dropped 6 bases and J dropped 3 bases, with 26 bases sitting between them. As DNA, the CDR3 is TGCGCCAGCAGTCCCATCCGGAAATCTTTTTTAAAATACACCGGGGAGCTGTTTTTT. This gives the protein CASSPIRKSFLKYTGELFF.

The chain is built from TRBV7-3 and TRBJ2-3; 7 positions match TRBD1. CDR1 SGHTA and CDR2 FQGTGA come from the germline V gene. This CDR3 is built from 15 residues. After removal of 6 bases from V and 3 bases from J, the junction contained 9 bases not matched to a gene. CDR3 region: CASSPDRDWTDTQYF. Here the CDR3 DNA reads TGTGCCAGCAGTCCCGACAGGGATTGGACAGATACGCAGTATTTT. The full variable domain, with the rest looked up from reference TRBV7-3 and TRBJ2-3, is GAGVSQTPSNKVTEKGKYVELRCDPISGHTALYWYRQSLGQGPEFLIYFQGTGAADDSGLPNDRFFAVRPEGSVSTLKIQRTERGDSAVYLCASSPDRDWTDTQYFGPGTRLTVL.

This clone occurred once. V usage is TRBV3-1 (or the pseudogene TRBV3-2) and J usage is TRBJ2-7; D ambiguous. Trimming removed 2 bases at V and 9 bases at J, with 23 bases between. Germline CDR1 and CDR2: LGHDT and YNNKEL (reference sequence). This CDR3 spans 16 amino acids. The CDR3 DNA reads as TGTGCCAGCAGCCAAAGAATCACGGCGGCCATGGGCGTGCAGTACTTC. Translation: CASSQRITAAMGVQYF.

This clone was observed a handful of times. The chain links TRBV30 to TRBJ2-7, with no clear D. V lost 2 bases and J lost 0, with 8 bases in between. This CDR3 has 13 residues. Germline V gene sequence: CDR1 GTSNPN, CDR2 SVGIG (reference sequence). CDR3 sequence (DNA): TGTGCCTGGAGTCCGGGTGTCTCCTACGAGCAGTACTTC. Translating gives CAWSPGVSYEQYF.

This clone appeared a few times. The gene calls are TRBV5-4 and TRBJ1-2; tentative D call: TRBD1 (5 bases). CDR3 length: 15 amino acids. V shed 4 bases and J shed 4 bases, with 17 bases lying between them. Germline V lookup: CDR1 SGHNT, CDR2 YYREEE (reference sequence). CDR3 residues: CASSRTGGGRYGYTF. CDR3 DNA sequence: TGTGCCAGCAGCAGAACAGGCGGCGGCCGCTATGGCTACACCTTC.

V gene TRBV6-5 combines with J gene TRBJ2-3; D gene ambiguous. The germline V and J ends were trimmed by 2 bases and 2 bases, with 14 bases remaining between them. The CDR3 is 16 amino acids. Germline values: CDR1 MNHEY, CDR2 SVGAGI. CDR3 sequence (DNA): TGTGCCAGCAGTTACAGCGTGGGATCTTCCACAGATACGCAGTATTTT. It specifies CASSYSVGSSTDTQYF.

This rearrangement joins TRBV2 to TRBJ2-6; D may be TRBD1 (5 bases). Trimming took off 2 bases at V and 1 base at J, with 12 bases between the two ends. Germline V gene lookup returns CDR1 SNHLY and CDR2 FYNNEI. The CDR3 runs 17 residues. The CDR3 sequence is CASSELAGKSGANVLTF. The CDR3 DNA reads TGTGCCAGCAGTGAATTGGCAGGGAAGTCTGGGGCCAACGTCCTGACTTTC.

The table lists this clone with a few counts. V gene TRBV3-1 (or the pseudogene TRBV3-2) combines with J gene TRBJ1-6; possibly TRBD1 for D (5 bases). V gave up 4 bases and J gave up 7 bases, with 11 bases separating them. CDR1 is LGHDT, CDR2 YNNKEL, per germline (reference sequence). The CDR3 spans 14 residues. The CDR3 DNA reads as TGTGCCAGCAGCCCTCCTGGGGGGAATTCACCCCTCCACTTT. It is translated as CASSPPGGNSPLHF.

The rearrangement joins TRBV6-2 or TRBV6-3 to TRBJ2-7; the match to TRBD2 covers 12 bases. This CDR3 region has 16 residues. Unmatched junction bases numbered 8, after V lost 6 bases and J lost 2 bases. Germline-derived CDR1 and CDR2 are MNHEY and SVGEGT. The CDR3 sequence: CASSQPRLAGAYEQYF. The CDR3 DNA sequence: TGTGCCAGCAGCCAACCCCGACTAGCGGGAGCCTACGAGCAGTACTTC.

This clone turned up a few times. V and J are TRBV4-1 and TRBJ2-7; a possible D gene is TRBD1 (6 bases). The length of the CDR3 is 15 residues. In germline, CDR1 is MGHRA, CDR2 YSYEKL. Trimming stripped 2 bases from V and 2 bases from J, with 13 bases between. CDR3 nucleotide sequence: TGCGCCAGCAGCCAAAATCCGGACAGTGCCTACGAGCAGTACTTC. This sequence encodes CASSQNPDSAYEQYF.

The V gene is TRBV29-1, the J gene TRBJ2-1; 16 bases line up with TRBD2. This CDR3 has 17 amino acids. In germline, CDR1 is SQVTM, CDR2 ANQGSEA. The junction had 8 bases not matched to a gene; V was cut back by 6 bases and J by 3 bases. The CDR3 spells CSVQGTSGRVGYNEQFF. In nucleotides, the CDR3 is TGCAGCGTCCAAGGGACTAGCGGGAGGGTCGGCTACAATGAGCAGTTCTTC.

This clone has a single count. The rearrangement uses TRBV11-2 and TRBJ1-6; tentative D call: TRBD1 (5 bases). Germline CDR1 and CDR2: SGHAT and FQNNGV. This CDR3 has 17 amino acids. V gave up 11 bases and J gave up 0 bases, with 20 bases separating them. The CDR3 is CALGDALSGSYNSPLHF. The DNA for the CDR3 is TGTGCCTTGGGGGACGCTCTTTCCGGCTCCTATAATTCACCCCTCCACTTT.

The chain has TRBV5-4 and TRBJ2-1, with D uncertain. Trimming took 0 bases from V and 8 from J, leaving 9 bases between them. The CDR3 covers 13 residues. Germline V lookup: CDR1 SGHNT, CDR2 YYREEE (reference sequence). CDR3 region: CASSLEGGDEQFF. The CDR3 nucleotides read TGTGCCAGCAGCTTGGAAGGTGGGGATGAGCAGTTCTTC.

This clone was recorded a few times. The V call is TRBV7-2, the J call TRBJ1-5; 8 bases fit TRBD1. V was clipped by 0 bases and J by 7 bases; unmatched bases: 8. The CDR3 runs 16 residues. Germline lookup yields CDR1 SGHTA and CDR2 FQGNSA. CDR3 protein: CASSLAPRTGSQPQHF. CDR3 nucleotides: TGTGCCAGCAGCTTAGCCCCCAGGACAGGGAGCCAGCCCCAGCATTTT.

The rearrangement joins TRBV10-3 to TRBJ1-3; D is uncertain. V was trimmed by 10 bases and J by 2 bases, leaving 12 bases between them. Germline V gene sequence: CDR1 ENHRY, CDR2 SYGVKD. The CDR3 sequence is 13 residues long. The CDR3 spells CATLPGAGNTIYF. In DNA form, the CDR3 reads TGTGCCACTCTCCCAGGAGCTGGAAACACCATATATTTT.

The gene calls are TRBV28 and TRBJ2-2; 8 nucleotides match TRBD1. CDR1 is MDHEN and CDR2 is SYDVKM in the germline V gene. The CDR3 runs 17 residues. J was trimmed by 3 bases and V by 3 bases; bases with no gene match: 9. CDR3: CASSFPPGQGDTGELFF. The CDR3 DNA is TGTGCCAGCAGTTTCCCCCCCGGACAGGGTGACACCGGGGAGCTGTTTTTT.

V gene TRBV28 combines with J gene TRBJ2-1; D perhaps matches TRBD2 (5 bases). Trimming shortened V by 3 bases and J by 4 bases, and 16 bases separated the two germline ends. The CDR3 covers 16 residues. CDR1 is MDHEN, CDR2 SYDVKM, per germline. The chain's CDR3 is CASSFVVAPPYNEQFF. The CDR3 coding sequence is TGTGCCAGCAGTTTTGTGGTAGCGCCTCCATACAATGAGCAGTTCTTC.

This clone was counted once. The gene calls are TRBV30 and TRBJ1-1, with D possibly being TRBD1 (6 bases). The CDR3 runs 13 residues. V gave up 0 bases and J gave up 1 base, with 6 bases separating them. Germline CDR1 GTSNPN, CDR2 SVGIG (reference sequence). CDR3 in amino acids: CAWSVDRNTEAFF. CDR3 coding DNA: TGTGCCTGGAGTGTGGACAGGAACACTGAAGCTTTCTTT.

V usage is TRBV7-2 and J usage is TRBJ2-7; D unclear. V lost 3 bases and J 2 bases, leaving 14 bases between the germline ends. CDR1 SGHTA and CDR2 FQGNSA come from the germline V gene. The CDR3 has 15 amino acids. This CDR3 is CASSFPTGRTYEQYF. CDR3 sequence (DNA): TGTGCCAGCAGCTTTCCGACTGGGCGGACCTACGAGCAGTACTTC.

V is TRBV5-4 and J is TRBJ2-2, with D hard to call. Trimming pared 5 bases from V and 0 bases from J, leaving 8 bases between. CDR1 is SGHNT, CDR2 YYREEE, per germline (reference sequence). This CDR3 is built from 14 residues. Here the CDR3 DNA reads TGTGCCAGCAGACCCGACACGAACACCGGGGAGCTGTTTTTT. It specifies CASRPDTNTGELFF. Looking up the rest from reference TRBV5-4 and TRBJ2-2 gives the full variable domain: ETGVTQSPTHLIKTRGQQVTLRCSSQSGHNTVSWYQQALGQGPQFIFQYYREEENGRGNFPPRFSGLQFPNYSSELNVNALELDDSALYLCASRPDTNTGELFFGEGSRLTVL.